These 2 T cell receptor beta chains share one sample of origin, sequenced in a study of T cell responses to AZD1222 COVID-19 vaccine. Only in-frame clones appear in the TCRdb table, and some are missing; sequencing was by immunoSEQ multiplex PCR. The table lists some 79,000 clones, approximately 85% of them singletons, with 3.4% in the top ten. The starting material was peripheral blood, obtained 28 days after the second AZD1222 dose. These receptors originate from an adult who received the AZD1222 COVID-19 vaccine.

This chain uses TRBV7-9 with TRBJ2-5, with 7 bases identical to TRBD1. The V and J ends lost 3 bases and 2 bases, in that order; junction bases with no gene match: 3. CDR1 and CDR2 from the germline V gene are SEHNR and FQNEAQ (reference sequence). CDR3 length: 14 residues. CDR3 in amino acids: CASSFRGLQETQYF. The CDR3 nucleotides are TGTGCCAGCAGCTTTAGGGGGCTACAAGAGACCCAGTACTTC. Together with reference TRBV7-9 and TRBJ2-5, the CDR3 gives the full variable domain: DTGVSQNPRHKITKRGQNVTFRCDPISEHNRLYWYRQTLGQGPEFLTYFQNEAQLEKSRLLSDRFSAERPKGSFSTLEIQRTEQGDSAMYLCASSFRGLQETQYFGPGTRLLVL.

This chain's CDR3 is CASSFQGQGIRGANEKLFF. In DNA, the CDR3 is TGTGCCAGCAGTTTCCAGGGACAGGGGATAAGAGGAGCTAATGAAAAACTGTTTTTT. The chain is built from TRBV28 and TRBJ1-4, with TRBD1 matching over 10 bases. Germline loops: CDR1 MDHEN, CDR2 SYDVKM. This CDR3 is 19 amino acids long. Trimming at V came to 3 bases and at J to 3 bases, leaving 13 bases not matched to a gene.